The rows below give T cell receptor beta chains drawn from one sample of a study of cytomegalovirus exposure and HLA in healthy donors. Clones were read by immunoSEQ multiplex PCR, and TCRdb kept only the in-frame ones, dropping some. The sample includes about 100,000 clones, more than 65% of them seen just once. Sequenced sample: PBMCs. Source of these receptors: a woman between 18 and 29 years old in good health and CMV-seronegative. CDR3s include the opening cysteine and the closing phenylalanine or tryptophan. A D gene is named only where the DNA matches it firmly. Some rows have no size entry. The others give once, few or many, or a class for an expanded clone.

d_call j_call clone_size v_call cdr3_nt cdr3_aa
NA TRBJ1-4 NA TRBV27 TGTGCCAGCAGTCCGGGACAATTCAGTGAAAAACTGTTTTTT CASSPGQFSEKLFF
NA TRBJ2-7 NA TRBV14 TGTGCCAGCAGCCAAGGGCTCGATACTGGGCACGAGCAGTACTTC CASSQGLDTGHEQYF
TRBD1 TRBJ1-2 once TRBV27 TGTGCCAGCAGTTCCCTAGGGACAGACTATGGCTACACCTTC CASSSLGTDYGYTF
TRBD2 TRBJ2-1 NA TRBV7-3 TGTGCCAGCAGCTTGGTTCTAGCGGGGGTATACAATGAGCAGTTCTTC CASSLVLAGVYNEQFF
TRBD1 TRBJ1-2 NA TRBV28 TGTGCCAGCAGTTGGACAGGGTCCTATGGCTACACCTTC CASSWTGSYGYTF
TRBD1 TRBJ2-7 NA TRBV4-1 TGCGCCAGCAGCCGTGAGGACAGGGTCTTCGACGAGCAGTACTTC CASSREDRVFDEQYF
NA TRBJ1-2 NA TRBV19 TGTGCCAGTACCATCGGCAGGGGTGGCTACACCTTC CASTIGRGGYTF
NA TRBJ1-5 few TRBV11-2 TGTGCCAGCAGCTTAGGTGGGGCATGGGGTCAGCCCCAGCATTTT CASSLGGAWGQPQHF
TRBD1 TRBJ2-7 NA TRBV6-6 TGTGCCAGCCGGGACAGGTATGGCGAGCAGTACTTC CASRDRYGEQYF
NA TRBJ1-1 NA TRBV27 TGTGCCAGCAGTGCCGGACAGAACACTGAAGCTTTCTTT CASSAGQNTEAFF
TRBD2 TRBJ2-7 NA TRBV7-9 TGTGCCAGCAGCATCGGGAGGGCCGACGAGCAGTACTTC CASSIGRADEQYF
TRBD1 TRBJ2-7 NA TRBV7-9 TGTGCCAGCAGCTTGGACAGGGGCTACGAGCAGTACTTC CASSLDRGYEQYF
TRBD2 TRBJ2-5 NA TRBV2 TGTGCCAGCAGTGAACAGCGGGGGGCTTCGGAGACCCAGTACTTC CASSEQRGASETQYF
TRBD1 TRBJ2-1 NA TRBV10-2 TGCGCCAGCAGGAAGGACAGGGAGCAGTTCTTC CASRKDREQFF
TRBD2 TRBJ2-2 NA TRBV10-3 TGTGCCACCAGACTAGCGGGGGGGACCGGGGAGCTGTTTTTT CATRLAGGTGELFF
NA TRBJ1-5 NA TRBV4-3 TGCGCCAGCAGCCAGGATCAGGGGCTCCAACGGCCCCAGCATTTT CASSQDQGLQRPQHF
NA TRBJ2-7 NA TRBV28 TGTGCCAGCAGTTTGTTCCGGGACAACCTCTCCTACGAGCAGTACTTC CASSLFRDNLSYEQYF
NA TRBJ1-6 NA TRBV19 TGTGCCACTCAACCTTCACAGGGTGCAGCCCTCCACTTT CATQPSQGAALHF
NA TRBJ2-1 NA TRBV5-4 TGTGCCAGCAGCTTTTCCGGCGGTTCCTACAATGAGCAGTTCTTC CASSFSGGSYNEQFF
TRBD2 TRBJ2-1 NA TRBV6-5 TGTGCCAGCAGAGCTCAGTCTAGCGGATACAATGAGCAGTTCTTC CASRAQSSGYNEQFF
NA TRBJ1-4 NA TRBV7-9 TGTTCCAGCAGCTTAGGTATAGGGGAGGTTAATGAAAAACTGTTTTTT CSSSLGIGEVNEKLFF
NA TRBJ2-1 NA TRBV20-1 TGCAGTGCCGACGGGTCCAATGAGCAGTTCTTC CSADGSNEQFF
NA TRBJ1-5 once TRBV19 TGTGCCAGTAACTCGGGTAGCAATCAGCCCCAGCATTTT CASNSGSNQPQHF
TRBD2 TRBJ2-1 few TRBV5-6 TGTGCCAGCAGCTTGCTTAACAGCGGGAGACTTGGTGAGCAGTTCTTC CASSLLNSGRLGEQFF
NA TRBJ2-1 NA TRBV28 TGTGCCAGCGAGGGAGATTCAAATGAGCAGTTCTTC CASEGDSNEQFF
NA TRBJ2-1 NA TRBV20-1 TGCAGTGCTAGACTGAGAACTGAGCAGTTCTTC CSARLRTEQFF
NA TRBJ2-2 once TRBV5-5 TGTGCCAGCAGCTTTGTTACGAACACCGGGGAGCTGTTTTTT CASSFVTNTGELFF
NA TRBJ2-6 NA TRBV29-1 TGCAGCGTTGTTGCTATGGGGACTTACTCTGGGGCCAACGTCCTGACTTTC CSVVAMGTYSGANVLTF
TRBD1 TRBJ2-2 NA TRBV6-5 TGTGCCAGCAGTTACGACAACAGGGGAACCGGGGAGCTGTTTTTT CASSYDNRGTGELFF
NA TRBJ2-7 NA TRBV30 TGTGCCTGGAGTGTAAATCAGTCGCCGATTTCCTACGAGCAGTACTTC CAWSVNQSPISYEQYF
TRBD1 TRBJ1-6 NA TRBV18 TGTGCCAGCTCACCCGAGACAGGGGGCGCAACGTCACCCCTCCACTTT CASSPETGGATSPLHF
TRBD1 TRBJ1-2 NA TRBV9 TGTGCCAGCAGCGTAGAAGACAGGGACGGCTACACCTTC CASSVEDRDGYTF
NA TRBJ2-7 NA TRBV9 TGTGCCAGCAGCCCTCCCGACAACTACGAGCAGTACTTC CASSPPDNYEQYF
NA TRBJ2-1 NA TRBV29-1 TGCAGCGCCGTATTACCCCCGGGACTGATTTCGCAGTTCTTC CSAVLPPGLISQFF
TRBD1 TRBJ2-7 NA TRBV7-9 TGTGCCAGCAGCTTAAGGGGACAGGGTACCTACGAGCAGTACTTC CASSLRGQGTYEQYF
TRBD2 TRBJ2-3 NA TRBV28 TGTGCCAGCAGCCTACTCGAGCGGGGGCCCTCAGATACGCAGTATTTT CASSLLERGPSDTQYF
NA TRBJ1-2 NA TRBV28 TGTGCCAGCAGCTCACTCGACAGGTTTTATGGCTACACCTTC CASSSLDRFYGYTF
TRBD1 TRBJ2-7 NA TRBV20-1 TGCAGTGTTCCGACAGGGGAAGAGCAGTACTTC CSVPTGEEQYF
NA TRBJ1-3 NA TRBV7-9 TGTGCCAGCAGCTTAATACAGGGCTCTGGAAACACCATATATTTT CASSLIQGSGNTIYF
NA TRBJ1-4 NA TRBV28 TGTGCCAGCAGAGGGGCGGGGAAAAAACTGTTTTTT CASRGAGKKLFF
TRBD2 TRBJ2-2 NA TRBV13 TGTGCCAGCAGCTTAGGCCGGAGCGGGAGTTCTACCGGGGAGCTGTTTTTT CASSLGRSGSSTGELFF
NA TRBJ2-3 NA TRBV7-2 TGTGCCAGCAGCTTAGCTAGAGATACGCAGTATTTT CASSLARDTQYF
NA TRBJ1-3 NA TRBV19 TGTGCCAGTACCCGGGACTTTCGCTCTGGAAACACCATATATTTT CASTRDFRSGNTIYF
TRBD2 TRBJ2-1 NA TRBV9 TGTGCCAGCAGCGTAGGACTAGCGGAGAATGAGCAGTTCTTC CASSVGLAENEQFF
TRBD2 TRBJ2-7 few TRBV6-1 TGTGCCAGCAGATCTAGCGGGAACTACGAGCAGTACTTC CASRSSGNYEQYF
NA TRBJ2-1 once TRBV27 TGTGCCAGCAGTTTATATTATTACAATGAGCAGTTCTTC CASSLYYYNEQFF
TRBD1 TRBJ2-3 NA TRBV7-9 TGTGCCAGCAGCTTTGGGCAGGGGGATGTAGATACGCAGTATTTT CASSFGQGDVDTQYF
TRBD1 TRBJ2-7 NA TRBV5-1 TGCGCCAGCAGCTTGGTGTCCGGACAGGGGGCCTACGAGCAGTACTTC CASSLVSGQGAYEQYF
TRBD2 TRBJ2-1 NA TRBV10-3 TGTGCCATCAGGGGACTAGCGGACAATGAGCAGTTCTTC CAIRGLADNEQFF
TRBD2 TRBJ2-3 NA TRBV5-1 TGCGCCAGCACCCCTTTGGTAGCGGGGGGCCTAGATACGCAGTATTTT CASTPLVAGGLDTQYF
TRBD1 TRBJ1-5 NA TRBV19 TGTGCCAGTAGTATTTTCTGGGCTGGGACAGGGGAGGATCAGCCCCAGCATTTT CASSIFWAGTGEDQPQHF
TRBD1 TRBJ2-3 NA TRBV6-1 TGTGCCAGCAGCCTACTACAGGGGAGCACAGATACGCAGTATTTT CASSLLQGSTDTQYF
TRBD1 TRBJ2-2 NA TRBV10-3 TGTGCCATCAGCCTTCAGGGGGACACCGGGGAGCTGTTTTTT CAISLQGDTGELFF